The 32 T cell receptor beta chains listed next were all sequenced from one sample in a study of blood T cell repertoires in COVID-19. Assay used: immunoSEQ multiplex PCR; TCRdb lists only in-frame clones, some missing. This sample has tens of thousands of clones, with roughly 91% found just once. Sequenced: peripheral blood. These TCRs come from an older man with acute or convalescent COVID-19.

This chain joins TRBV27 and TRBJ2-1, with 16 bases lining up with TRBD2. Germline V gene lookup returns CDR1 MNHEY and CDR2 SMNVEV (reference sequence). The CDR3 runs to 16 residues. V lost 5 bases and J lost 9; bases outside the gene matches: 7. The CDR3 loop reads CASSQGLAGGPGEQFF. The CDR3 DNA is TGTGCCAGCAGTCAGGGACTAGCGGGGGGGCCGGGTGAGCAGTTCTTC.

The chain is built from TRBV20-1 and TRBJ2-5; D unclear. This CDR3 spans 12 amino acids. CDR1 and CDR2 from the germline V gene are DFQATT and SNEGSKA (reference sequence). V was shortened by 3 bases and J by 3 bases, with 8 bases between the two germline ends. CDR3 amino acids: CSASYLEETQYF. CDR3 DNA: TGCAGTGCTAGTTACTTGGAAGAGACCCAGTACTTC.

The chain's CDR3 is CASSVYEKLFF. The CDR3 region has the DNA TGTGCCAGTAGTGTCTATGAAAAACTGTTTTTT. The chain joins TRBV19 to TRBJ1-4; D is ambiguous. The CDR3 is 11 residues long. Germline V lookup: CDR1 LNHDA, CDR2 SQIVND (reference sequence). Trimming removed 5 bases from V and 6 bases from J, with 4 bases in between.

V gene TRBV6-5 combines with J gene TRBJ2-3, with a weak D call TRBD1 (6 bases). The CDR3 contains 16 residues. CDR1 is MNHEY and CDR2 is SVGAGI in the germline V gene. The V end was cut by 0 bases, the J end by 3 bases, with 13 bases between. CDR3 coding DNA: TGTGCCAGCAGTTACTCTCGGGGACAACTGACAGATACGCAGTATTTT. It translates to CASSYSRGQLTDTQYF.

The J gene is TRBJ2-3, the V gene TRBV6-5, with D maybe TRBD1 (5 bases). Germline CDR1 is MNHEY and CDR2 is SVGAGI. The length of the CDR3 is 13 residues. V lost 10 bases, J lost 0 bases, and 11 bases lay in between. CDR3 sequence reads: CAIRRGSTDTQYF. CDR3 coding DNA: TGTGCCATCCGAAGGGGAAGCACAGATACGCAGTATTTT.

The V gene is TRBV30, the J gene TRBJ1-6; weak D call: TRBD1 (5 bases). The CDR3 covers 17 residues. V lost 4 bases to trimming and J lost 8 bases, with 24 bases between them. Germline V gives CDR1 GTSNPN, CDR2 SVGIG (reference sequence). The CDR3 nucleotides read TGTGCCTGGAATCCCCCAAGGAGGGGCCCGGAGGATTCACCCCTCCACTTT. Translated: CAWNPPRRGPEDSPLHF.

The rearrangement uses TRBV6-5 and TRBJ2-2, with 9 bases matching TRBD1. The V and J ends lost 7 bases and 7 bases, in that order; junction bases with no gene match: 7. This CDR3 has 14 amino acids. Germline CDR1 is MNHEY and CDR2 is SVGAGI. The CDR3, as DNA: TGTGCCAGCACAAGGACAGGGGCAATCGGGGAGCTGTTTTTT. Its translation is CASTRTGAIGELFF.

In its sample, this clone was seen a few times. The rearrangement joins TRBV7-8 to TRBJ2-2; the D gene is possibly TRBD2 (5 bases). With 1 base removed from V and 5 bases from J, the gap between germline ends came to 8 bases. Per germline, CDR1 SGHVS and CDR2 FQNEAQ. The CDR3 loop spans 14 amino acids. The chain's CDR3 is CASSLVRRTGELFF. As DNA, the CDR3 is TGTGCCAGCAGCTTAGTGCGGAGGACCGGGGAGCTGTTTTTT.

V gene TRBV5-1 combines with J gene TRBJ1-1; TRBD1 agrees at 7 bases. CDR1 is SGHRS and CDR2 is YFSETQ in the germline V gene. V was clipped by 2 bases and J by 5 bases; unmatched bases: 3. The CDR3 is 13 amino acids. DNA of the CDR3: TGCGCCAGCAGCTTACAGGGGCGGACTGAAGCTTTCTTT. Protein sequence: CASSLQGRTEAFF.

The CDR3 nucleotides are TGTGCCAGCAGCTTAGATAGAGGCGAGACCCAGTACTTC. Amino acid sequence: CASSLDRGETQYF. The chain carries TRBV11-3 and TRBJ2-5; D unresolved. This CDR3 is 13 amino acids long. V lost 0 bases and J lost 5, with 7 bases in between. Germline V gene sequence: CDR1 SGHNT, CDR2 YENEEA.

A few counts support this clone. V usage is TRBV2 and J usage is TRBJ1-1, with D maybe TRBD1 (6 bases). Germline V gives CDR1 SNHLY, CDR2 FYNNEI. The CDR3 has 15 residues. V was cut by 6 bases and J by 5 bases, with 19 bases left in between. This CDR3 reads CASRPLGGAGTEAFF. In DNA form, the CDR3 reads TGTGCCAGCAGGCCGCTAGGGGGGGCGGGGACTGAAGCTTTCTTT.

The J gene is TRBJ2-7, the V gene TRBV19; D unresolved. In germline, CDR1 is LNHDA, CDR2 SQIVND (reference sequence). The CDR3 contains 14 residues. V was pared by 1 base and J by 2 bases, with 9 bases between. DNA of the CDR3: TGTGCCAGTAGTATAGTTTTCCCAACCTACGAGCAGTACTTC. Its protein product is CASSIVFPTYEQYF.

V and J are TRBV28 and TRBJ1-5; weak D call: TRBD1 (5 bases). Per germline, CDR1 MDHEN and CDR2 SYDVKM. Trimming cost V 5 bases and J 0 bases, with 11 bases left between them. CDR3 length: 15 residues. Here the CDR3 DNA reads TGTGCCAGCAGTAGACCGACAGATAGCAATCAGCCCCAGCATTTT. Translation gives CASSRPTDSNQPQHF.

The V gene is TRBV12-3 or TRBV12-4, the J gene TRBJ1-2; 7 bases are shared with TRBD1. Trimming cost V 6 bases and J 8 bases; bases outside gene matches: 9. This CDR3 comprises 13 residues. CDR3 nucleotides: TGTGCCAGCAGGCGACAGGGTGAACACGGCTACACCTTC. Translating it yields CASRRQGEHGYTF.

V is TRBV5-1 and J is TRBJ2-7, with 9 positions matching TRBD1. This CDR3 region has 15 residues. Germline values: CDR1 SGHRS, CDR2 YFSETQ. J lost 4 bases, V lost 4 bases, and 9 bases had no gene match. The CDR3 sequence: CASSEDGTGRYEQYF. CDR3 coding DNA: TGCGCCAGCAGCGAGGACGGGACAGGGCGATACGAGCAGTACTTC.

The chain employs TRBV10-3 and TRBJ2-7; the D is unclear. The V end was cut by 1 base, the J end by 3 bases, with 7 bases between. CDR3 size: 13 residues. Germline CDR1 and CDR2: ENHRY and SYGVKD. The CDR3 spells CAISEWSSYEQYF. As DNA, the CDR3 is TGTGCCATCAGTGAGTGGAGTAGCTACGAGCAGTACTTC.

V usage is TRBV5-1 and J usage is TRBJ2-3; D is unclear. Trimming took 1 base from V and 1 from J, leaving 7 bases between them. This CDR3 has 14 residues. CDR1 SGHRS and CDR2 YFSETQ come from the germline V gene. The CDR3 nucleotides read TGCGCCAGCAGCTTGAACGCGGGCACAGATACGCAGTATTTT. This sequence encodes CASSLNAGTDTQYF.

The V call is TRBV7-9, the J call TRBJ1-1; D is uncertain. The ends were cut back, 0 bases at V and 5 bases at J, with 13 bases in the middle. The CDR3 spans 15 residues. CDR1 is SEHNR, CDR2 FQNEAQ, per germline (reference sequence). CDR3 DNA sequence: TGTGCCAGCAGCTTAGCGAGGGTGGGTCGAACTGAAGCTTTCTTT. This sequence encodes CASSLARVGRTEAFF.

The rearrangement links TRBV4-2 to TRBJ1-5, with 11 bases fitting TRBD1. The CDR3 runs 18 residues. Germline V gene sequence: CDR1 LGHNA, CDR2 YNFKEQ. V trimming: 0 bases; J trimming: 0 bases; junction bases outside the gene matches: 4. CDR3 DNA sequence: TGTGCCAGCAGCCAAGACGGGACAGGGGGATTTAGCAATCAGCCCCAGCATTTT. It specifies CASSQDGTGGFSNQPQHF.

The chain combines TRBV5-4 with TRBJ2-5; 9 nucleotides line up with TRBD1. The length of the CDR3 is 15 residues. From germline, CDR1 is SGHNT and CDR2 YYREEE (reference sequence). V shed 4 bases and J 1 base; nucleotides not matched to a gene: 5. In DNA form, the CDR3 reads TGTGCCAGCAGCCCGGGACAGGGAGTCCAAGAGACCCAGTACTTC. It encodes CASSPGQGVQETQYF.

J is TRBJ1-2 and V is TRBV6-4; the match to TRBD1 covers 10 bases. V shed 6 bases and J 7 bases; nucleotides not matched to a gene: 5. The CDR3 extends over 13 amino acids. The V gene's germline CDR1 is MRHNA and CDR2 SNTAGT. The CDR3 spells CASRPGTGAGYTF. The CDR3 DNA reads as TGTGCCAGCAGACCCGGGACAGGGGCTGGCTACACCTTC.

The genes are TRBV5-1 and TRBJ2-7; D gene ambiguous. This CDR3 region has 14 residues. Germline V CDR1 and CDR2: SGHRS, YFSETQ. V lost 2 bases, J lost 0 bases, and 9 bases lay in between. CDR3 loop: CASSFGTASYEQYF. The CDR3 nucleotides read TGCGCCAGCAGCTTTGGTACAGCCTCCTACGAGCAGTACTTC.

J is TRBJ1-1 and V is TRBV29-1; TRBD1 agrees at 8 bases. This CDR3 is 14 amino acids long. The J segment lost 6 bases and the V segment lost 6 bases, leaving 12 bases of the junction unmatched. Germline V gene lookup returns CDR1 SQVTM and CDR2 ANQGSEA. CDR3 nucleotides: TGCAGCGTCCTCCGACAGGGGAACGCCCCTGAAGCTTTCTTT. It is translated as CSVLRQGNAPEAFF. The full variable domain, rest sourced from reference TRBV29-1 and TRBJ1-1, is SAVISQKPSRDICQRGTSLTIQCQVDSQVTMMFWYRQQPGQSLTLIATANQGSEATYESGFVIDKFPISRPNLTFSTLTVSNMSPEDSSIYLCSVLRQGNAPEAFFGQGTRLTVV.

This chain joins TRBV28 and TRBJ2-7; 7 bases match TRBD1. Germline V gives CDR1 MDHEN, CDR2 SYDVKM. The CDR3 contains 13 residues. V shed 8 bases, J shed 1 base, and the junction held 5 bases outside the gene matches. The CDR3 here is CASREGQSYEQYF. Here the CDR3 DNA reads TGTGCCAGCCGCGAGGGACAGTCCTACGAGCAGTACTTC.

About this clone: One junction end does not reproduce the germline sequence, and a read error may be involved. V is TRBV5-6 and J is TRBJ2-1; D is unclear. Germline CDR1 is SGHDT and CDR2 is YYEEEE. This CDR3 comprises 12 residues. DNA of the CDR3: TGTGCCAGCAGCTTGGGCTACGATGAGCAGTTCTTC. It codes for CASSLGYDEQFF.

This clone was detected only once. V is TRBV28 and J is TRBJ1-3, with 9 nucleotides matching TRBD1. Germline CDR1 and CDR2: MDHEN and SYDVKM. CDR3 size: 16 residues. With 1 base clipped from V and 7 bases from J, the junction kept 8 bases outside the gene matches. CDR3 protein: CASSLFPGQGRNTIYF. CDR3 nucleotide sequence: TGTGCCAGCAGTTTATTTCCCGGACAGGGGAGGAACACCATATATTTT.

The chain recombines TRBV18 with TRBJ1-2, with TRBD1 matching 7 bases. Germline V CDR1 and CDR2: KGHSH, LQKENI. CDR3 length: 13 residues. Unmatched junction bases numbered 5, after V lost 4 bases and J lost 6 bases. The CDR3 is CASSRQGRDGYTF. As DNA, the CDR3 is TGTGCCAGCTCACGACAGGGCAGGGATGGCTACACCTTC.

This chain links TRBV19 with TRBJ1-5; 8 nucleotides line up with TRBD1. Germline-derived CDR1 and CDR2 are LNHDA and SQIVND (reference sequence). The CDR3 loop spans 14 amino acids. V was clipped by 6 bases and J by 7 bases; unmatched bases: 8. This CDR3 is CASRQGQGRQPQHF. DNA for the CDR3: TGTGCCAGTAGACAAGGACAGGGCAGACAGCCCCAGCATTTT.

The chain recombines TRBV9 with TRBJ1-1, with D uncertain. The CDR3 extends over 13 amino acids. The germline gives CDR1 SGDLS, CDR2 YYNGEE. Trimming removed 2 bases from V and 2 bases from J, with 7 bases in between. The CDR3 DNA follows: TGTGCCAGCAGCGTGCAGTCCAACACTGAAGCTTTCTTT. Its protein is CASSVQSNTEAFF. Supplemented by reference TRBV9 and TRBJ1-1, the full variable domain reads DSGVTQTPKHLITATGQRVTLRCSPRSGDLSVYWYQQSLDQGLQFLIQYYNGEERAKGNILERFSAQQFPDLHSELNLSSLELGDSALYFCASSVQSNTEAFFGQGTRLTVV.

This rearrangement joins TRBV18 to TRBJ2-7; 7 nucleotides align to TRBD1. Germline CDR1 KGHSH, CDR2 LQKENI. This CDR3 contains 13 residues. Germline trimming cut 3 bases from V and 3 bases from J; bases unmatched to any gene: 2. CDR3 nucleotide sequence: TGTGCCAGCTCACCGAACAGGGGCTACGAGCAGTACTTC. The encoded protein is CASSPNRGYEQYF.

The chain recombines TRBV7-8 with TRBJ2-1; the D gene is possibly TRBD1 (6 bases). There are 14 residues in the CDR3. Trimming took off 3 bases at V and 1 base at J, with 7 bases between the two ends. Germline assignment: CDR1 SGHVS and CDR2 FQNEAQ. CDR3 in amino acids: CASSLDRSYNEQFF. The CDR3 bases are TGTGCCAGCAGCTTGGACAGATCCTACAATGAGCAGTTCTTC.

The chain uses TRBV7-9 and TRBJ1-2; D remains unclear. The CDR3 runs to 14 residues. Germline values: CDR1 SEHNR, CDR2 FQNEAQ (reference sequence). V was clipped by 5 bases and J by 2 bases, with 12 bases between them. Written as DNA, the CDR3 is TGTGCCAGCAGCCCGAGTTCCGTCAACTATGGCTACACCTTC. Protein sequence: CASSPSSVNYGYTF.